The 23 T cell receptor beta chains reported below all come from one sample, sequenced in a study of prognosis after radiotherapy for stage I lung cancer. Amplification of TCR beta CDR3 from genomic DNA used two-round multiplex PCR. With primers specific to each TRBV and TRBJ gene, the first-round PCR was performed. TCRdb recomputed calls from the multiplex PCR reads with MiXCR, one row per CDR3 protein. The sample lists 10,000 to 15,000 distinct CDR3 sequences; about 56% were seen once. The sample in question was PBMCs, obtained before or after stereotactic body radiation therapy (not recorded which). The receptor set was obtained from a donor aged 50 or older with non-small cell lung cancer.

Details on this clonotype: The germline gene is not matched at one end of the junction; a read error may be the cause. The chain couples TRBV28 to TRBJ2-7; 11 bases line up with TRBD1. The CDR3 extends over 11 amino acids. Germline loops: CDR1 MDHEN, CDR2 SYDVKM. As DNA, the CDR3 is TGTGCCAGTATCTCCATGGGACAGGGGGACTTC. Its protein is CASISMGQGDF.

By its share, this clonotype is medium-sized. DNA for the CDR3: TGTGCCAGCAGCGGGAGCTGGGTTGGTGAGCAGTTCTTC. This encodes CASSGSWVGEQFF. The chain links TRBV9 to TRBJ2-1; D ambiguous. The CDR3 is made up of 13 amino acids. V shed 3 bases and J shed 9 bases, with 13 bases lying between them. Germline CDR1 and CDR2: SGDLS and YYNGEE.

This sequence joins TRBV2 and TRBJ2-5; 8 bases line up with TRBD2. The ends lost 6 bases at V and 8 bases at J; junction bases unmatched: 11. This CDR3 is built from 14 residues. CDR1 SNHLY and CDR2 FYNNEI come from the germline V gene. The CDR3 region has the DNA TGTGCCAGCAGCAACACGGGGGGGGCAGATACCCAGTACTTC. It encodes CASSNTGGADTQYF.

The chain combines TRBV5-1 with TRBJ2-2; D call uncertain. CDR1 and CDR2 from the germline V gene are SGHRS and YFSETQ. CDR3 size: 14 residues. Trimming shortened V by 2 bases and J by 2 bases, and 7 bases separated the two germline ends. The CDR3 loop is CASSLAQNTGELFF. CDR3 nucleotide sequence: TGCGCCAGCAGCTTAGCACAAAACACCGGGGAGCTGTTTTTT.

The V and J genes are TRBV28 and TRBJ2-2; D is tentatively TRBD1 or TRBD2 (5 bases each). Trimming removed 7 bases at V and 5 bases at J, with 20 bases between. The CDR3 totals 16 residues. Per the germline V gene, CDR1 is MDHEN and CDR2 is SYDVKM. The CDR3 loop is CASNMGRGRMTGELFF. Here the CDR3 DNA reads TGTGCCAGCAATATGGGACGTGGGCGCATGACCGGGGAGCTGTTTTTT.

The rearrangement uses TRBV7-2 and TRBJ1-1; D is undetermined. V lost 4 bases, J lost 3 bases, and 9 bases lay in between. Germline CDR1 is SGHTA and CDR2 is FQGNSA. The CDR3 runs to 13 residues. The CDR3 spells CASSSLSHTEAFF. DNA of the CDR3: TGTGCCAGCAGCTCACTCAGCCACACTGAAGCTTTCTTT. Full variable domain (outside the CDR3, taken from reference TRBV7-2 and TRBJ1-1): GAGVSQSPSNKVTEKGKDVELRCDPISGHTALYWYRQSLGQGLEFLIYFQGNSAPDKSGLPSDRFSAERTGGSVSTLTIQRTQQEDSAVYLCASSSLSHTEAFFGQGTRLTVV.

Written as DNA, the CDR3 is TGCGCCAGCAGCTTGGACACGGGGAGTAATTCACCCCTCCACTTT. Its protein product is CASSLDTGSNSPLHF. This sequence joins TRBV5-1 and TRBJ1-6; no firm D call. The CDR3 has 15 residues. Germline V gene lookup returns CDR1 SGHRS and CDR2 YFSETQ. V was shortened by 0 bases and J by 6 bases, with 10 bases between the two germline ends.

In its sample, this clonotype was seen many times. In nucleotides, the CDR3 is TGTGCCATCAGTGAGTCTAGGGACTGGGGGAAAGAGACCCAGTACTTC. Translated, it gives CAISESRDWGKETQYF. The V gene is TRBV10-3, the J gene TRBJ2-5; a weak D match, TRBD2 (6 bases). CDR3 length: 16 residues. V was cut by 0 bases and J by 3 bases, with 14 bases left in between. Germline V gene sequence: CDR1 ENHRY, CDR2 SYGVKD.

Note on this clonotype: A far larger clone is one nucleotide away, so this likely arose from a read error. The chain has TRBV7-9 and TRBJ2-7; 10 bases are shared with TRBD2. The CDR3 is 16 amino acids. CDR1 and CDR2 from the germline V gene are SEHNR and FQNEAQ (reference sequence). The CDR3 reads CASSTPGLANSYEKYF. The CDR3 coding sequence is TGTGCCAGCAGCACCCCGGGACTAGCGAACTCCTACGAGAAGTACTTC.

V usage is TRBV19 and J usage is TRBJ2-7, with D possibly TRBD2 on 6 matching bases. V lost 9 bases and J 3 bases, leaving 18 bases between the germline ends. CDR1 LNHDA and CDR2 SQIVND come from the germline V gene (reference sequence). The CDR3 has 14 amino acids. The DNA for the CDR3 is TGTGCCAGCAGTTTTGGACTAAATAACTACGAGCAGTACTTC. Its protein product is CASSFGLNNYEQYF.

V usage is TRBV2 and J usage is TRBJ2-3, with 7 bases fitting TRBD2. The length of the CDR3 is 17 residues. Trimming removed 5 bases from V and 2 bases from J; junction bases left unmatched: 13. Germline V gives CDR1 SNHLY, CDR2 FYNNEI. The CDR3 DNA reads TGTGCCAGCAGTCGCTCTAGCGGAAGTTGGGCCACAGATACGCAGTATTTT. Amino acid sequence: CASSRSSGSWATDTQYF. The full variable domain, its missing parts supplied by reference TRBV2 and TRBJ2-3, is EPEVTQTPSHQVTQMGQEVILRCVPISNHLYFYWYRQILGQKVEFLVSFYNNEISEKSEIFDDQFSVERPDGSNFTLKIRSTKLEDSAMYFCASSRSSGSWATDTQYFGPGTRLTVL.

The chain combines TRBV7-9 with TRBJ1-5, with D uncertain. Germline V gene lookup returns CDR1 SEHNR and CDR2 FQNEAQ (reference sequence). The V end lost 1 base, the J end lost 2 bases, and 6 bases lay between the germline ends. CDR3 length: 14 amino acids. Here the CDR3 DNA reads TGTGCCAGCAGCTTAGGGCAGGGCAATCAGCCCCAGCATTTT. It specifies CASSLGQGNQPQHF. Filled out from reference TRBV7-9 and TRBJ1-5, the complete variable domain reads DTGVSQNPRHKITKRGQNVTFRCDPISEHNRLYWYRQTLGQGPEFLTYFQNEAQLEKSRLLSDRFSAERPKGSFSTLEIQRTEQGDSAMYLCASSLGQGNQPQHFGDGTRLSIL.

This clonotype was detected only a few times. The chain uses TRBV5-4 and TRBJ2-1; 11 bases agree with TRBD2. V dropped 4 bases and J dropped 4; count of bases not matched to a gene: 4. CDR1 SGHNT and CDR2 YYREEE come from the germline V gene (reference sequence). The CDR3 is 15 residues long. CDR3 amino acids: CASSPTSGSYNEQFF. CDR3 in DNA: TGTGCCAGCAGCCCCACTAGCGGGAGTTACAATGAGCAGTTCTTC.

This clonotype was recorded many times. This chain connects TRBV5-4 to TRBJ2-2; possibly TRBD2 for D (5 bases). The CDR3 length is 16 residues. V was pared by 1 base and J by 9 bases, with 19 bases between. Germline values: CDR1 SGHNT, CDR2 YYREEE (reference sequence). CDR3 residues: CASSLNSGAVLRELFF. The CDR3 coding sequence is TGTGCCAGCAGCTTGAACAGCGGTGCGGTTTTACGGGAGCTGTTTTTT. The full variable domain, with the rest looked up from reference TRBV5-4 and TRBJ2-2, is ETGVTQSPTHLIKTRGQQVTLRCSSQSGHNTVSWYQQALGQGPQFIFQYYREEENGRGNFPPRFSGLQFPNYSSELNVNALELDDSALYLCASSLNSGAVLRELFFGEGSRLTVL.

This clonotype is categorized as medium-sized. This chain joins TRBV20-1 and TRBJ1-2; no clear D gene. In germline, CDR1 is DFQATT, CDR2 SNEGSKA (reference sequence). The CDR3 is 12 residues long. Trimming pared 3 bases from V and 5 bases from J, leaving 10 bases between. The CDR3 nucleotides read TGCAGTGCTAGGGGGATTTATTATGGCTACACCTTC. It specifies CSARGIYYGYTF.

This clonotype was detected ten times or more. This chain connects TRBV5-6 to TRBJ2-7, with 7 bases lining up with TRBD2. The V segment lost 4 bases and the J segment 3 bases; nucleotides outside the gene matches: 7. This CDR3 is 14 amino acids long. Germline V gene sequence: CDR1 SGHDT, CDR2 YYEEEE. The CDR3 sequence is CASSTGLIRYEQYF. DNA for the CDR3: TGTGCCAGCAGCACGGGACTAATCCGCTACGAGCAGTACTTC.

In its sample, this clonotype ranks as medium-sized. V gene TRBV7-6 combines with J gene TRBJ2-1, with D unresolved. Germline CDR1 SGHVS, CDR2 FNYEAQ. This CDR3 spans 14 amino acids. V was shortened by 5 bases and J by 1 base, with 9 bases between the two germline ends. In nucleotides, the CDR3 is TGTGCCAGCAGCGTGCGATATTCCTACAATGAGCAGTTCTTC. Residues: CASSVRYSYNEQFF.

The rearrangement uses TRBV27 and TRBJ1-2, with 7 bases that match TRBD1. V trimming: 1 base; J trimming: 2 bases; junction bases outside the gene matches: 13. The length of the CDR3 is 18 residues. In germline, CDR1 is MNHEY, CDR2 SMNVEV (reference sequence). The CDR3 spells CASSLWGGRGSLNYGYTF. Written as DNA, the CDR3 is TGTGCCAGCAGTTTATGGGGTGGCAGGGGGTCTCTGAACTATGGCTACACCTTC.

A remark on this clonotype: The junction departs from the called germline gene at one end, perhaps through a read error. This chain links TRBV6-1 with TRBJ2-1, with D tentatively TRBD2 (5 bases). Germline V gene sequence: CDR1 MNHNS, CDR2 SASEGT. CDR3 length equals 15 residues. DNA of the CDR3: TGTTCCAGCAGTCAAAGCTGGAGCGGCTACAATGAGCAGTTCTTC. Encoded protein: CSSSQSWSGYNEQFF.

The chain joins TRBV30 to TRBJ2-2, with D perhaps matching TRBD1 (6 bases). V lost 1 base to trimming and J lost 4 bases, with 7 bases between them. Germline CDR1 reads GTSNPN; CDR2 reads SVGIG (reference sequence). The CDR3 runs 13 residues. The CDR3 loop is CAWSEQGTGELFF. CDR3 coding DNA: TGTGCCTGGAGTGAACAGGGCACCGGGGAGCTGTTTTTT.

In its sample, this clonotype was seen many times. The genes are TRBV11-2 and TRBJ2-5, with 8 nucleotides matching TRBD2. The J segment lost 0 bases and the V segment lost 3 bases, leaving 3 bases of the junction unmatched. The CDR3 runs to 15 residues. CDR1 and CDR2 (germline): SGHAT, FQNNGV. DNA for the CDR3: TGTGCCAGCAGCTTCCGGCGGGGGGACCAAGAGACCCAGTACTTC. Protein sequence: CASSFRRGDQETQYF.

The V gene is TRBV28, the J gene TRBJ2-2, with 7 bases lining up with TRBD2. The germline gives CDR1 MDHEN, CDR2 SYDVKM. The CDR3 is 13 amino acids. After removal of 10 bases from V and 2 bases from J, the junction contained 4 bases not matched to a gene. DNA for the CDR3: TGTGCCACCCGACTAGCCAACACCGGGGAGCTGTTTTTT. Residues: CATRLANTGELFF.

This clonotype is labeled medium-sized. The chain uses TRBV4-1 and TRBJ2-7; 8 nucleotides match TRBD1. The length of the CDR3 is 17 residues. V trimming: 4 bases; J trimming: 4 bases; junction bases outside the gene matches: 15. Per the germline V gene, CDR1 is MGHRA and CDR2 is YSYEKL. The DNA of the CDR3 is TGCGCCAGCAGCCCTGGACAGGGAGGCAGAGGTGGGTACGAGCAGTACTTC. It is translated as CASSPGQGGRGGYEQYF.